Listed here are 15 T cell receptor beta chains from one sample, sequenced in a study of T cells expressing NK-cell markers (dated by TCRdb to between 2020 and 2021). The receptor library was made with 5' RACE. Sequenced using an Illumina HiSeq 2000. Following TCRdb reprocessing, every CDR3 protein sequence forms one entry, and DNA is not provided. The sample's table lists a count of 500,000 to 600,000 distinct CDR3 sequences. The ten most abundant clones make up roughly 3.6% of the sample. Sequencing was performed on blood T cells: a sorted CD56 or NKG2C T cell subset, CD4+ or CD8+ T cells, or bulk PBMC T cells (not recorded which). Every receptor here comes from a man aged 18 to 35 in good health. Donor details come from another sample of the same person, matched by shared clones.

CDR3 region: CASSQVKGQGEQFF. The V and J genes are TRBV14 and TRBJ2-1; TCRdb indicates TRBD1, and absent DNA this call remains unverified. This CDR3 spans 14 amino acids. Germline CDR1 reads SGHDN; CDR2 reads FVKESK.

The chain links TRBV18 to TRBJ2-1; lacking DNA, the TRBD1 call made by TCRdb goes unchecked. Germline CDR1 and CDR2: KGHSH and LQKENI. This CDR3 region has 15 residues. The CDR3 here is CASSPTEGHVNEQFF.

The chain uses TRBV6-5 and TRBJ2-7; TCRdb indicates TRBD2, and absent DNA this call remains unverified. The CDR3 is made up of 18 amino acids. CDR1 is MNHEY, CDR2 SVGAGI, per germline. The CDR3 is CASSPSPGTSGRANEQYF.

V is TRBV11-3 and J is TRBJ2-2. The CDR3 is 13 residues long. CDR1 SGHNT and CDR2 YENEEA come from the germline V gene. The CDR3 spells CASGAPNTGELFF.

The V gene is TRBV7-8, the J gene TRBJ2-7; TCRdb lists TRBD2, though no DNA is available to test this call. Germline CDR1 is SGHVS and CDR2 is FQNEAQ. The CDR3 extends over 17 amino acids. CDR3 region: CASSLGLTSGRASEQYF.

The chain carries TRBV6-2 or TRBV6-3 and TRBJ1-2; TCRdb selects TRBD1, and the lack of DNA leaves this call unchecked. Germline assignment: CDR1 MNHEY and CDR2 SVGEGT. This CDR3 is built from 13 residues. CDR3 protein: CASSYSGGQSYTF.

This chain's CDR3 is CASGLSTYEQYF. The chain couples TRBV28 to TRBJ2-7; TCRdb designates TRBD2, a call that cannot be tested without DNA. CDR1 and CDR2 (germline): MDHEN, SYDVKM. The CDR3 is 12 amino acids.

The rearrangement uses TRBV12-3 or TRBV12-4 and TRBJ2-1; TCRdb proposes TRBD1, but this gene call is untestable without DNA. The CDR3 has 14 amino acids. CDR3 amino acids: CASSPRALRNEQFF.

The CDR3 spells CASRFGGARMVKTQYF. The J gene is TRBJ2-5, the V gene TRBV5-1; the D gene TCRdb calls, TRBD1, cannot be checked with no DNA. The CDR3 sequence is 16 residues long. The V gene's germline CDR1 is SGHRS and CDR2 YFSETQ.

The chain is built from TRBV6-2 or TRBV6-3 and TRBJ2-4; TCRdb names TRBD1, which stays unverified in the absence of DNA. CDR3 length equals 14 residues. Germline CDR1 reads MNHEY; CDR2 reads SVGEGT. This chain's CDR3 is CASTQSGAKNIQYF.

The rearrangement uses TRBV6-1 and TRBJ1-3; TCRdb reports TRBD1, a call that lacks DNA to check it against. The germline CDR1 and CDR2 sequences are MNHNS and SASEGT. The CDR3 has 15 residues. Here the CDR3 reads CASRPYRETGNTIYF.

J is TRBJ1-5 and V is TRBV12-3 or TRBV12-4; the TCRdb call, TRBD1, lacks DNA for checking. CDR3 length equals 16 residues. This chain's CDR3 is CASSDPGQGFLQPQHF.

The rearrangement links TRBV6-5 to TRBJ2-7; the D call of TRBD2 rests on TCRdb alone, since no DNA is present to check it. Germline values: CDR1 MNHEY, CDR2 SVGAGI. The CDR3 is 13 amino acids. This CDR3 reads CASSYDGLYGQYF.

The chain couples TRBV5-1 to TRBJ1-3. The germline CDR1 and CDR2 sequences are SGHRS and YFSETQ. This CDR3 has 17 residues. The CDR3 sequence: CASSDGLRPSSGNTIYF.

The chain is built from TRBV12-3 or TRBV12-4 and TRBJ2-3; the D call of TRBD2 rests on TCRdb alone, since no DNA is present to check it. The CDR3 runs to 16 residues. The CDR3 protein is CASRLSGRARLDTQYF.